This entry lists 18 T cell receptor beta chains sequenced from one sample in a study of control samples from healthy donors and cancer patients. This table comes from immunoSEQ multiplex PCR, and its TCRdb copy is limited to in-frame clones, with some not included. The table records about 140,000 clones, approximately 92% of them present only once. The sequenced sample was blood. These receptors originate from a man aged 25 to 40 in good health.

This chain links TRBV7-6 with TRBJ2-7; 7 positions agree with TRBD1. CDR3 size: 15 residues. V lost 0 bases and J lost 3; bases outside the gene matches: 5. Germline V CDR1 and CDR2: SGHVS, FNYEAQ. CDR3 sequence: CASSLAYSGGYEQYF. The CDR3, as DNA: TGTGCCAGCAGCTTAGCTTATTCAGGGGGCTACGAGCAGTACTTC. Combining the CDR3 with reference TRBV7-6 and TRBJ2-7 gives the whole variable domain GAGVSQSPRYKVTKRGQDVALRCDPISGHVSLYWYRQALGQGPEFLTYFNYEAQQDKSGLPNDRFSAERPEGSISTLTIQRTEQRDSAMYRCASSLAYSGGYEQYFGPGTRLTVT.

The chain joins TRBV7-8 to TRBJ2-2; tentative D call: TRBD2 (5 bases). CDR1 is SGHVS and CDR2 is FQNEAQ in the germline V gene. V was trimmed by 5 bases and J by 6 bases, leaving 22 bases between them. The CDR3 is made up of 17 amino acids. The CDR3 sequence: CASSPRLAGRSAGELFF. The CDR3 DNA is TGTGCCAGCAGCCCCAGGCTAGCCGGCCGTTCCGCCGGGGAGCTGTTTTTT.

The V gene is TRBV5-1, the J gene TRBJ2-1; tentatively, D is TRBD2 (5 bases). V was shortened by 4 bases and J by 7 bases, with 18 bases between the two germline ends. The CDR3 has 15 amino acids. The germline CDR1 and CDR2 sequences are SGHRS and YFSETQ. CDR3 loop: CASSLGLRSRNEQFF. In DNA, the CDR3 is TGCGCCAGCAGCCTTGGACTTCGTAGTAGAAATGAGCAGTTCTTC.

The V call is TRBV7-9, the J call TRBJ1-4; tentatively, D is TRBD1 (5 bases). Germline V gives CDR1 SEHNR, CDR2 FQNEAQ (reference sequence). The CDR3 extends over 13 amino acids. Trimming left V 3 bases short and J 5 bases short, with 7 bases between. The CDR3 loop is CASSFNRNEKLFF. Written as DNA, the CDR3 is TGTGCCAGCAGCTTTAACAGGAATGAAAAACTGTTTTTT.

This chain links TRBV18 with TRBJ2-2, with TRBD2 identical over 13 bases. Germline V gene lookup returns CDR1 KGHSH and CDR2 LQKENI. The CDR3 is made up of 18 amino acids. Trimming took 4 bases from V and 0 from J; bases not matched to a gene: 5. The CDR3 DNA is TGTGCCAGCTCACGACTAGCGGGAGGTCCCGCGAACACCGGGGAGCTGTTTTTT. It encodes CASSRLAGGPANTGELFF.

The CDR3 reads CAWTSGKIQRPYEQYF. In DNA form, the CDR3 reads TGTGCCTGGACTAGCGGGAAAATCCAGCGGCCCTACGAGCAGTACTTC. This sequence joins TRBV30 and TRBJ2-7, with 9 bases matching TRBD2. Germline CDR1 and CDR2: GTSNPN and SVGIG (reference sequence). V lost 4 bases, J lost 2 bases, and 12 bases stayed unmatched. The CDR3 totals 16 residues.

CDR3 amino acids: CASSQALGASDEQFF. CDR3 sequence (DNA): TGTGCCAGCAGCCAAGCGCTGGGGGCGAGCGATGAGCAGTTCTTC. The chain employs TRBV4-2 and TRBJ2-1; weak D call: TRBD1 (6 bases). This CDR3 comprises 15 residues. Germline V gene lookup returns CDR1 LGHNA and CDR2 YNFKEQ. Trimming left V 1 base short and J 8 bases short, with 15 bases between.

The CDR3 bases are TGTGCCAGCGAGACTAGCGGTAGCTCCTACAATGAGCAGTTCTTC. This gives the protein CASETSGSSYNEQFF. The chain is built from TRBV28 and TRBJ2-1; 9 bases agree with TRBD2. Germline V lookup: CDR1 MDHEN, CDR2 SYDVKM. The CDR3 covers 15 residues. V lost 8 bases and J lost 0; bases outside the gene matches: 5.

V is TRBV4-2 and J is TRBJ2-3; D perhaps matches TRBD2 (5 bases). Per germline, CDR1 LGHNA and CDR2 YNFKEQ. Trimming cost V 3 bases and J 6 bases, with 16 bases left between them. The CDR3 contains 15 residues. CDR3 nucleotides: TGTGCCAGCAGCCACTTCCCCTCGCGAGGGGATACGCAGTATTTT. The encoded protein is CASSHFPSRGDTQYF.

The chain uses TRBV11-1 and TRBJ2-5; 7 nucleotides agree with TRBD1. The trim removed 0 bases at V and 5 bases at J, leaving 9 bases unmatched. Germline CDR1 reads SGHAT; CDR2 reads FQDESV (reference sequence). The CDR3 totals 16 residues. The CDR3 loop is CASSLAEKQGTETQYF. In DNA, the CDR3 is TGTGCCAGCAGCTTAGCTGAAAAACAGGGGACCGAGACCCAGTACTTC.

The chain has TRBV11-2 and TRBJ1-1; 7 bases agree with TRBD1. V lost 5 bases and J lost 3; bases outside the gene matches: 3. This CDR3 comprises 13 residues. Looked up from germline, CDR1 is SGHAT and CDR2 is FQNNGV. In nucleotides, the CDR3 is TGTGCCAGCAGCCAGGACAGGCACACTGAAGCTTTCTTT. The encoded protein is CASSQDRHTEAFF.

This chain joins TRBV9 and TRBJ2-1, with TRBD2 matching 9 bases. The CDR3 loop spans 15 amino acids. Germline CDR1 is SGDLS and CDR2 is YYNGEE. Trimming removed 0 bases from V and 7 bases from J; junction bases left unmatched: 5. The CDR3 is CASSVVASGTNEQFF. The CDR3 DNA sequence: TGTGCCAGCAGCGTAGTGGCTAGCGGGACTAATGAGCAGTTCTTC.

The chain couples TRBV7-9 to TRBJ2-1, with D tentatively TRBD1 (6 bases). Germline V gene data show CDR1 as SEHNR and CDR2 as FQNEAQ (reference sequence). The CDR3 runs to 16 residues. V dropped 5 bases and J dropped 0 bases, with 14 bases sitting between them. The CDR3 nucleotides are TGTGCCAGCAGCCAGGGGTCCAGCGGCTCCTACAATGAGCAGTTCTTC. Protein sequence: CASSQGSSGSYNEQFF. The variable domain in full, with the rest retrieved from reference TRBV7-9 and TRBJ2-1, is DTGVSQNPRHKITKRGQNVTFRCDPISEHNRLYWYRQTLGQGPEFLTYFQNEAQLEKSRLLSDRFSAERPKGSFSTLEIQRTEQGDSAMYLCASSQGSSGSYNEQFFGPGTRLTVL.

The chain has TRBV12-3 or TRBV12-4 and TRBJ2-7; 7 bases map to TRBD1. V trimming: 4 bases; J trimming: 9 bases; junction bases outside the gene matches: 3. The CDR3 is made up of 11 amino acids. The CDR3 sequence is CASSWDSLQYF. In nucleotides, the CDR3 is TGTGCCAGCAGTTGGGACAGTCTGCAGTACTTC.

The rearrangement uses TRBV12-5 and TRBJ2-7, with D unresolved. V was pared by 0 bases and J by 6 bases, with 18 bases between. This CDR3 spans 16 amino acids. Germline loops: CDR1 LGHNT, CDR2 FRNRAP. The DNA of the CDR3 is TGTGCTAGTGGTTTGGTACTGTTAGGTATGGGGTCCGAGCAGTACTTC. Translating it yields CASGLVLLGMGSEQYF. The variable domain in full, with the rest retrieved from reference TRBV12-5 and TRBJ2-7, is DARVTQTPRHKVTEMGQEVTMRCQPILGHNTVFWYRQTMMQGLELLAYFRNRAPLDDSGMPKDRFSAEMPDATLATLKIQPSEPRDSAVYFCASGLVLLGMGSEQYFGPGTRLTVT.

The chain is built from TRBV14 and TRBJ1-1; 8 nucleotides agree with TRBD1. Looked up from germline, CDR1 is SGHDN and CDR2 is FVKESK. The CDR3 has 15 amino acids. V shed 4 bases and J 5 bases; nucleotides not matched to a gene: 9. The CDR3: CASSLRTGKGTEAFF. The CDR3 DNA reads as TGTGCCAGCAGCCTCCGGACAGGGAAGGGTACTGAAGCTTTCTTT.

CDR3 protein: CASSLGSSGQFF. The CDR3 DNA is TGTGCCAGCAGTTTGGGTAGTTCGGGGCAGTTCTTC. The V call is TRBV28, the J call TRBJ2-1; D call uncertain. The V end lost 3 bases, the J end lost 12 bases, and 12 bases lay between the germline ends. Looked up from germline, CDR1 is MDHEN and CDR2 is SYDVKM. This CDR3 contains 12 residues.

The chain employs TRBV7-9 and TRBJ2-7; D call uncertain. The CDR3 sequence is 11 residues long. CDR1 is SEHNR and CDR2 is FQNEAQ in the germline V gene (reference sequence). Trimming cost V 5 bases and J 2 bases, with 4 bases left between them. CDR3 DNA: TGTGCCAGCAGCAGAGCCTACGAGCAGTACTTC. Translation: CASSRAYEQYF.